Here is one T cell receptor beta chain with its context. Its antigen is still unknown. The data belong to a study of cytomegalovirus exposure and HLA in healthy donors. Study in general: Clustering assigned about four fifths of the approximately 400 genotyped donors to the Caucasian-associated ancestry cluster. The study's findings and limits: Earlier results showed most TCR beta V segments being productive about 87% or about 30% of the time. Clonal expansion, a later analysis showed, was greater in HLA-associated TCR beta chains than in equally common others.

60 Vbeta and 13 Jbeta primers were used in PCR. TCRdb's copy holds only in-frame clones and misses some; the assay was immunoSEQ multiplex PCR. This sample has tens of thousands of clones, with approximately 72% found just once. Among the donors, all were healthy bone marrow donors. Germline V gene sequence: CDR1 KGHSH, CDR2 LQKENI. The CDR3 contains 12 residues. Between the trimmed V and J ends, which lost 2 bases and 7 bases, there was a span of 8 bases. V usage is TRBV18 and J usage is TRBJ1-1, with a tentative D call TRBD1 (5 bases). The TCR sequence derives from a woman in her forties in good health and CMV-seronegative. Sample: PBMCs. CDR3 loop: CASSPGDFEAFF. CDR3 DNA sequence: TGTGCCAGCTCACCAGGGGACTTTGAAGCTTTCTTT.